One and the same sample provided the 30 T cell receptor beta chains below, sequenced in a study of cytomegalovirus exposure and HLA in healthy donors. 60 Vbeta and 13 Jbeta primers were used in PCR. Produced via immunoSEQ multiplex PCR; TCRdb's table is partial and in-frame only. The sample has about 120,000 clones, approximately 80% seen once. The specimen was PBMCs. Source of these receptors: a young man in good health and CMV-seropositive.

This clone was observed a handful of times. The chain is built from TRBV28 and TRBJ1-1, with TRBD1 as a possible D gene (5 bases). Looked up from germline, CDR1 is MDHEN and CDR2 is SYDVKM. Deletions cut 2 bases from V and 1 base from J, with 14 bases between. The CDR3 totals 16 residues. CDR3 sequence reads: CASSLGGGSENTEAFF. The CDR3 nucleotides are TGTGCCAGCAGTTTAGGGGGGGGATCGGAGAACACTGAAGCTTTCTTT. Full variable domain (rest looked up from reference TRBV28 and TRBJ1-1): DVKVTQSSRYLVKRTGEKVFLECVQDMDHENMFWYRQDPGLGLRLIYFSYDVKMKEKGDIPEGYSVSREKKERFSLILESASTNQTSMYLCASSLGGGSENTEAFFGQGTRLTVV.

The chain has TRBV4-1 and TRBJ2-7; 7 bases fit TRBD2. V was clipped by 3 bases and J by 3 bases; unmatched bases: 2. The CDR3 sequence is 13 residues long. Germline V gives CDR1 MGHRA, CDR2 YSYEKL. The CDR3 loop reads CASSQGGFYEQYF. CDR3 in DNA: TGCGCCAGCAGCCAGGGGGGGTTCTACGAGCAGTACTTC.

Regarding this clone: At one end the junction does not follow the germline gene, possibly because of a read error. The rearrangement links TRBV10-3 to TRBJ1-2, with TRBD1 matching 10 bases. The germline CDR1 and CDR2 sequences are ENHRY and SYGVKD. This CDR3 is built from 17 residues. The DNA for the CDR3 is TGTGCCAGCAGTTCTGCCGGGTGGGACAGGGGAGACTATGGCTACACCTTC. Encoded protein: CASSSAGWDRGDYGYTF.

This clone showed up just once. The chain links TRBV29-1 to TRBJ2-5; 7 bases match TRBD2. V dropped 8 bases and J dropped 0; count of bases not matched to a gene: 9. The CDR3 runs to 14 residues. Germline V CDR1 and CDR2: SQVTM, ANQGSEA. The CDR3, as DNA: TGCAGCTATAAGCGGGGTGCGTACCAAGAGACCCAGTACTTC. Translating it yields CSYKRGAYQETQYF.

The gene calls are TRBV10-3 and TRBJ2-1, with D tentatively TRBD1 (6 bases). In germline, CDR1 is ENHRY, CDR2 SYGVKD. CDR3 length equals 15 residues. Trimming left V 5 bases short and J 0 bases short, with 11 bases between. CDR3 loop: CAISLTGDSYNEQFF. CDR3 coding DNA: TGTGCCATCAGTTTGACAGGAGACTCCTACAATGAGCAGTTCTTC.

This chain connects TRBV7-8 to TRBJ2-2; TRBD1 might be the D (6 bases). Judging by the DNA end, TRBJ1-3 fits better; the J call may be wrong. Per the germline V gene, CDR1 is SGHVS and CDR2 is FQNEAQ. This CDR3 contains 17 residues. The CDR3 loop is CASSLALLGASGNTIYF. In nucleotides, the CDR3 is TGTGCCAGCAGCTTAGCTCTTTTGGGGGCGAGTGGAAACACCATATATTTT.

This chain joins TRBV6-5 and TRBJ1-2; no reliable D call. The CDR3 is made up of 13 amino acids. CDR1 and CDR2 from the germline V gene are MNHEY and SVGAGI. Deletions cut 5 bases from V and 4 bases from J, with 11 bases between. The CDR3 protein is CASSEAEPYGYTF. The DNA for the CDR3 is TGTGCCAGCAGTGAAGCGGAGCCCTATGGCTACACCTTC.

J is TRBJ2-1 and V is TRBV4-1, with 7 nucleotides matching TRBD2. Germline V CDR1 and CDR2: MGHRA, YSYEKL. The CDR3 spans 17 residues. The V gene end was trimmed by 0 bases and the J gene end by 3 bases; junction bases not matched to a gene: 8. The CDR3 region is CASSQDPGGDYYNEQFF. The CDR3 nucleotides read TGCGCCAGCAGCCAAGATCCTGGGGGGGATTACTACAATGAGCAGTTCTTC.

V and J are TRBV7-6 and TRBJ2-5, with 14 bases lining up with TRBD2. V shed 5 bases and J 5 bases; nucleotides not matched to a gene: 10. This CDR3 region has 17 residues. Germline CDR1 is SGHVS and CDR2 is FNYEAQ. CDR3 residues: CASSPTSGGANYETQYF. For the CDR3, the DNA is TGTGCCAGCAGCCCGACTAGCGGGGGGGCTAATTACGAGACCCAGTACTTC.

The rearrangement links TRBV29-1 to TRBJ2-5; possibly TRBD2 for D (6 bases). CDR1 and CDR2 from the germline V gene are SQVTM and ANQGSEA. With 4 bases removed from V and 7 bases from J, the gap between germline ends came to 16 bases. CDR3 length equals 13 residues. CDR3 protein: CSVVIPGVGTQYF. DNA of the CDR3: TGCAGCGTTGTAATCCCGGGGGTGGGGACCCAGTACTTC.

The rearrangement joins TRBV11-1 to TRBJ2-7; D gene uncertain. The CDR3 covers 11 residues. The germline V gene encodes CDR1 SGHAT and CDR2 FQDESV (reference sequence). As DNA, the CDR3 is TGTACCGGCGCTAGTGGCTACGAGCAGTACTTC. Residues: CTGASGYEQYF.

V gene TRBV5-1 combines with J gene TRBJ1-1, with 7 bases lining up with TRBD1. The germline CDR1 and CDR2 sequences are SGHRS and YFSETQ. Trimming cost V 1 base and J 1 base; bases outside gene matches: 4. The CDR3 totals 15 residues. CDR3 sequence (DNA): TGCGCCAGCAGCTTGATCCGGACAGGGAACACTGAAGCTTTCTTT. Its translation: CASSLIRTGNTEAFF. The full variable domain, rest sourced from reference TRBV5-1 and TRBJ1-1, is KAGVTQTPRYLIKTRGQQVTLSCSPISGHRSVSWYQQTPGQGLQFLFEYFSETQRNKGNFPGRFSGRQFSNSRSEMNVSTLELGDSALYLCASSLIRTGNTEAFFGQGTRLTVV.

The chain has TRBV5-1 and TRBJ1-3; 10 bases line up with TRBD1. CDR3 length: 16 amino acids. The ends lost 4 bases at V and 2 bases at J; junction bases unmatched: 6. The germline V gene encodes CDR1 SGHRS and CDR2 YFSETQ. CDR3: CASSMGQGSPGNTIYF. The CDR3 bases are TGCGCCAGCAGCATGGGACAGGGGAGCCCTGGAAACACCATATATTTT.

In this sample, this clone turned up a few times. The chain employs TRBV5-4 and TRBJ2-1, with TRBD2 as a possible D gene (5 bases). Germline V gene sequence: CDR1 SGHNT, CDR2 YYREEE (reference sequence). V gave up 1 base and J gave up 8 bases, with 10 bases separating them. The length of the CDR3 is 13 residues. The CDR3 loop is CASSLIREHEQFF. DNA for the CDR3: TGTGCCAGCAGCTTGATAAGGGAGCATGAGCAGTTCTTC.

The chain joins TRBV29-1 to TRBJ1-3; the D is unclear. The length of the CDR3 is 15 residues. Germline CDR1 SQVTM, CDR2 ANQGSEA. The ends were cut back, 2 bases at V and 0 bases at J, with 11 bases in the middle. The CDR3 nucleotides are TGCAGCGTTGAATCAGGCCGAAGCTCTGGAAACACCATATATTTT. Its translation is CSVESGRSSGNTIYF.

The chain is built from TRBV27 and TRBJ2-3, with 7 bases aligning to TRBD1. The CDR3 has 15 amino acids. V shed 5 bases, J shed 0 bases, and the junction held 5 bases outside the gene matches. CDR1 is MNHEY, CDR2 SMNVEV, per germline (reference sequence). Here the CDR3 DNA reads TGTGCCAGCAGTGACCCGGGACAGAGCACAGATACGCAGTATTTT. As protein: CASSDPGQSTDTQYF.

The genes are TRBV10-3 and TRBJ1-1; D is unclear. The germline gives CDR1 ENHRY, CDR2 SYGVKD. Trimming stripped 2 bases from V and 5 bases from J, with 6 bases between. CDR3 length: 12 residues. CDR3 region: CAISEEVTEAFF. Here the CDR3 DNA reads TGTGCCATCAGTGAGGAGGTTACTGAAGCTTTCTTT.

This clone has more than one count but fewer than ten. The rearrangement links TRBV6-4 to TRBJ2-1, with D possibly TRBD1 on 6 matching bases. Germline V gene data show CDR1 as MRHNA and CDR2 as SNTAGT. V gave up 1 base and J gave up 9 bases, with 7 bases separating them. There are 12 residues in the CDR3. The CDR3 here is CASSDLGGEQFF. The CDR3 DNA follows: TGTGCCAGCAGTGACTTAGGGGGTGAGCAGTTCTTC.

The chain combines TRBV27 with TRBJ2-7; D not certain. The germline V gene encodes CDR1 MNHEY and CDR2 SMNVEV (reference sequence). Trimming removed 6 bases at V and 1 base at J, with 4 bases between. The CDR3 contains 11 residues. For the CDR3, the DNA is TGTGCCAGCAGGGAGTCCTACGAGCAGTACTTC. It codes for CASRESYEQYF.

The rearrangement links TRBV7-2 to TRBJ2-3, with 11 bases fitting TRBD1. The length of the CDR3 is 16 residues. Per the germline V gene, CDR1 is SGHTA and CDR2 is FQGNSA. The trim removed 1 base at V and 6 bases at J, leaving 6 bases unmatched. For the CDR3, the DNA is TGTGCCAGCAGCTTAGTTCGGGACAGGGGGGGGGATACGCAGTATTTT. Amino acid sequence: CASSLVRDRGGDTQYF.

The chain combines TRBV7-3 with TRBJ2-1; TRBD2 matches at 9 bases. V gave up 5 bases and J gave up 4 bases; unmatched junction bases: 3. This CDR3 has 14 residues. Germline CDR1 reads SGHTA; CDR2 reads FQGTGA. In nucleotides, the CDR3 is TGTGCCAGCAGCCGGACTAGCGCTTACAATGAGCAGTTCTTC. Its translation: CASSRTSAYNEQFF.

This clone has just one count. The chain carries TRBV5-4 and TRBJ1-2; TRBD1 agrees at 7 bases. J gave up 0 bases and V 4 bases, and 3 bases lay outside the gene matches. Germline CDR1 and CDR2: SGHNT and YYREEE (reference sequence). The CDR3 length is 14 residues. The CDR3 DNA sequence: TGTGCCAGCAGCAGGGACAGCACTAACTATGGCTACACCTTC. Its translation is CASSRDSTNYGYTF.

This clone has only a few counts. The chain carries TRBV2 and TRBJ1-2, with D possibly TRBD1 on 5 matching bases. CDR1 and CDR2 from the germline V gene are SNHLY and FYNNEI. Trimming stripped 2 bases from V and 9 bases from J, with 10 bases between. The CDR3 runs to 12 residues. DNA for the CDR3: TGTGCCAGCAGTGAACAGGGAACGCGCTACACCTTC. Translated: CASSEQGTRYTF.

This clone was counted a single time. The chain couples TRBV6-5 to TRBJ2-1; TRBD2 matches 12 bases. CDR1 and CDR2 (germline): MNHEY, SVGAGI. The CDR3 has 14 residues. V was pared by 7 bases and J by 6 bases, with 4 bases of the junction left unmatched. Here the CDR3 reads CASTGLAGLNEQFF. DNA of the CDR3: TGTGCCAGCACCGGACTAGCGGGACTCAATGAGCAGTTCTTC.

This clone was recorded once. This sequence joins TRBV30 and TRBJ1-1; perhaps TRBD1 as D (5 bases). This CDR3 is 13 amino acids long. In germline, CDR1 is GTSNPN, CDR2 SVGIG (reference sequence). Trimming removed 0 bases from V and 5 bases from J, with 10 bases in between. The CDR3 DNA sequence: TGTGCCTGGAGTGTAGGCAGGGAAACTGAAGCTTTCTTT. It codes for CAWSVGRETEAFF.

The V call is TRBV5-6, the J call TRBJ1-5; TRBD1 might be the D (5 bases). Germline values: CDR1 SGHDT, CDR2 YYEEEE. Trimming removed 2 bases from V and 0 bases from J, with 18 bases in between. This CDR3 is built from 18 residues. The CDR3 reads CASSLLAGNGGSNQPQHF. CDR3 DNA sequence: TGTGCCAGCAGCTTATTGGCAGGGAACGGTGGTAGCAATCAGCCCCAGCATTTT.

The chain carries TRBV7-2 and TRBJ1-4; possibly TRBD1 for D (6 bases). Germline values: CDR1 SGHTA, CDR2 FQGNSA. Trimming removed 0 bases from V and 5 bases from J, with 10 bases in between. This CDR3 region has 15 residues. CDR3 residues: CASSLAGTRNEKLFF. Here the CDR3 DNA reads TGTGCCAGCAGCTTAGCAGGGACACGAAATGAAAAACTGTTTTTT.

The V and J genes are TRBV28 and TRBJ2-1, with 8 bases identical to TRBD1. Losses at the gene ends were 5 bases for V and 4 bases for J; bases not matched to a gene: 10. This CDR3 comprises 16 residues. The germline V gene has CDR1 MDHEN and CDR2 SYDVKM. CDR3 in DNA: TGTGCCAGCAGTGTAACGCAGGGGGCGATGTACAATGAGCAGTTCTTC. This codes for CASSVTQGAMYNEQFF. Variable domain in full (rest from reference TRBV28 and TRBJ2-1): DVKVTQSSRYLVKRTGEKVFLECVQDMDHENMFWYRQDPGLGLRLIYFSYDVKMKEKGDIPEGYSVSREKKERFSLILESASTNQTSMYLCASSVTQGAMYNEQFFGPGTRLTVL.

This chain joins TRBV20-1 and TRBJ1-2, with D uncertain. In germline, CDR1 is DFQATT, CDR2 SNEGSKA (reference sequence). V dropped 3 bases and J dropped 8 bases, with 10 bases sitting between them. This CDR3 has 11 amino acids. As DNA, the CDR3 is TGCAGTGCTAGCCCAGGTTGGGGCTACACCTTC. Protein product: CSASPGWGYTF.

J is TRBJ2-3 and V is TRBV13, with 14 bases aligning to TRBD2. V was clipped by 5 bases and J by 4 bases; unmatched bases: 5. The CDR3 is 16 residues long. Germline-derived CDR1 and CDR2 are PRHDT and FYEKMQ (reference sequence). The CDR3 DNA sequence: TGTGCCAGCAGCAACGAGGGACTAGCGGGGGCAGATACGCAGTATTTT. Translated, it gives CASSNEGLAGADTQYF.